Listed below are T cell receptor beta chains from one sample, sequenced in a study of cytomegalovirus exposure and HLA in healthy donors. The data were produced by immunoSEQ multiplex PCR, yet TCRdb's version contains in-frame clones alone and is incomplete. The table has about 200,000 clones, approximately 86% seen once; the top ten hold approximately 0.31%. The sequenced sample consisted of PBMCs. The receptors shown here come from a woman aged 25 to 39 in good health and CMV-seronegative. The CDR3 runs from the conserved cysteine through the conserved F or W. The order of the fields is clone size, J gene, D gene, V gene, CDR3 DNA, CDR3 protein. A D gene is named only where the DNA matches it firmly. Expanded clones get a size class; other rows say once, few or many, or leave the size out.

NA	TRBJ2-5	TRBD1	TRBV6-1	TGTGCCAGCAGTGATAACAGGGGGGAGACCCAGTACTTC	CASSDNRGETQYF
NA	TRBJ2-7	TRBD2	TRBV7-6	TGTGCCAGCAGCTTAGCCGGGGGGGAGATAGGGTACGAGCAGTACTTC	CASSLAGGEIGYEQYF
NA	TRBJ1-2	NA	TRBV2	TGTGCCAGCAGTGGAGGGATCGGCTTTGGCTACACCTTC	CASSGGIGFGYTF
once	TRBJ2-1	TRBD2	TRBV13	TGTGCCAGCAGCTCCCGACTAGCACCGGAAGGCAATGAGCGGTTCTTC	CASSSRLAPEGNERFF
few	TRBJ2-5	NA	TRBV5-1	TGCGCCAGCAGCTTGGGTCAGGGGCCGGGAGAGACCCAGTACTTC	CASSLGQGPGETQYF
NA	TRBJ2-7	NA	TRBV29-1	TGCAGCGTTGAAGAGAGTGGGACTCGATCATCCTACGAGCAGTACTTC	CSVEESGTRSSYEQYF
NA	TRBJ2-2	NA	TRBV2	TGTGCCAGCAGTGAAGTCAGAAGCGGGGAGCTGTTTTTT	CASSEVRSGELFF
NA	TRBJ1-1	NA	TRBV6-1	TGTGCCAGCAGCCTGAGCAGGATGAACACTGAAGCTTTCTTT	CASSLSRMNTEAFF
NA	TRBJ2-7	TRBD1	TRBV5-1	TGCGCCAGCGGCCCCCGGACAGGGAGCCACGAGCAGTACTTC	CASGPRTGSHEQYF
NA	TRBJ2-5	TRBD2	TRBV30	TGTGCCTGGAGTGGGGCGGGGGGTGTCGTGGAGACCCAGTACTTC	CAWSGAGGVVETQYF
few	TRBJ1-1	TRBD1	TRBV2	TGTGCCAGCATCGTTGACAGGGGGGACGCTGAAGCTTTCTTT	CASIVDRGDAEAFF
NA	TRBJ2-5	NA	TRBV21-1	TGTGCCAGCAGCAAAGGATCGGGGGAGGGCCAAGAGACCCAGTACTTC	CASSKGSGEGQETQYF
NA	TRBJ2-1	NA	TRBV10-3	TGTGCCATCAGCCCCCAAGTGGGAGTAAGAAATGAGCAGTTCTTC	CAISPQVGVRNEQFF
NA	TRBJ2-3	TRBD1	TRBV27	TGTGCCAGCAGTTCACAGACCGGGACAGACACCACAGATACGCAGTATTTT	CASSSQTGTDTTDTQYF
NA	TRBJ2-1	TRBD2	TRBV11-2	TGTGCCAGCAGCTTAGAACTAGCGGGTGGGGATGAGCAGTTCTTC	CASSLELAGGDEQFF
NA	TRBJ2-5	TRBD2	TRBV15	TGTGCCACCAGCAGTAGCGGGGACCAAGAGACCCAGTACTTC	CATSSSGDQETQYF
NA	TRBJ2-1	TRBD2	TRBV5-1	TGCGCCAGCAGCTTGCCAGGGACTGGGAAAGAGGATAGCGGGAGGTATCACTCCTACAATGAGCAGTTCTTC	CASSLPGTGKEDSGRYHSYNEQFF
few	TRBJ1-5	TRBD1	TRBV15	TGTGCCACCAGCAGACTTGGCAGGGGGTTGAGCAATCAGCCCCAGCATTTT	CATSRLGRGLSNQPQHF
once	TRBJ2-3	TRBD2	TRBV5-1	TGCGCCAGCAGCTCTGCTGGACTAGCGGGGGGGCTCCGAGATACGCAGTATTTT	CASSSAGLAGGLRDTQYF
NA	TRBJ2-2	TRBD2	TRBV11-2	TGTGCCAGCAGCCCTGGACTAGCGGCCGGGGAGCTGTTTTTT	CASSPGLAAGELFF
NA	TRBJ2-3	TRBD2	TRBV7-3	TGTGCCAGCAGCTTAACTAGCGGGGGGGTTAGCACAGATACGCAGTATTTT	CASSLTSGGVSTDTQYF
NA	TRBJ2-3	TRBD2	TRBV5-1	TGCGCCAGCAGCTTGGGCCCGAAGGGAGGGTCTAGCACAGATACGCAGTATTTT	CASSLGPKGGSSTDTQYF